This note documents a single T cell receptor beta chain sequence. The CDR3 is 15 amino acids. The V gene's germline CDR1 is SGHAT and CDR2 FQDESV (reference sequence). The V end lost 0 bases, the J end lost 8 bases, and 16 bases lay between the germline ends. This record comes from a study of blood T cell repertoires in COVID-19. Whole-study context: Whether acute or convalescent, the COVID-19 samples came from the United States, Italy and Spain.

Under the authors' procedure: Reference gene primer amplification gave nucleated cell count estimates. Generated by immunoSEQ multiplex PCR, the TCRdb table keeps only in-frame clones and is missing some. Clone size and the V and J calls come from that table; the DNA yielded D and trimming. Here the sample spans about 280,000 clones, 80% to 90% being singletons. The TCR sequence derives from a woman in her 70s with acute or convalescent COVID-19. The specimen was peripheral blood. The rearrangement links TRBV11-1 to TRBJ1-2; D not resolved. This CDR3 reads CASSLALAQVEGYTF. CDR3 nucleotide sequence: TGTGCCAGCAGCTTAGCGCTGGCCCAGGTAGAGGGCTACACCTTC.